This is a list of T cell receptor beta chains from one sample in a study of T-cell memory formation after mild COVID-19. Each CDR3 protein is one row after TCRdb ran MiXCR on the 5' RACE reads. The repertoire holds 400,000 or so distinct CDR3 sequences, with 20% to 25% as singletons. Specimen: PBMCs or a T cell subset sorted from them (not recorded which). The origin of the receptors is an adult woman who had mild COVID-19 (a few samples of this study predate the infection). Cell type and time point are not known. The CDR3 runs from the conserved cysteine through the conserved F or W. Each record gives: J gene, D gene, V gene, clone size, CDR3 protein, CDR3 DNA. A D gene is named only where the DNA matches it firmly. Expanded clones get a size class; other rows say once, few or many, or leave the size out.

J gene: TRBJ1-1; D gene: NA; V gene: TRBV5-1; clone size: few; CDR3 protein: CASSFDGDTEAFF; CDR3 DNA: TGCGCCAGCAGCTTTGACGGTGACACTGAAGCTTTCTTT
J gene: TRBJ1-2; D gene: TRBD1; V gene: TRBV7-9; clone size: NA; CDR3 protein: CASSLNPGGYGYTF; CDR3 DNA: TGTGCCAGCAGCTTAAACCCAGGGGGCTATGGCTACACCTTC
J gene: TRBJ2-1; D gene: NA; V gene: TRBV10-3; clone size: NA; CDR3 protein: CAINQGLSYNEQFF; CDR3 DNA: TGTGCCATCAATCAGGGTCTTTCCTACAATGAGCAGTTCTTC
J gene: TRBJ1-2; D gene: NA; V gene: TRBV25-1; clone size: NA; CDR3 protein: CASSESGPGGYTF; CDR3 DNA: TGTGCCAGCAGTGAATCCGGGCCGGGGGGCTACACCTTC
J gene: TRBJ2-5; D gene: TRBD1; V gene: TRBV5-1; clone size: few; CDR3 protein: CASSSAPGQGGETQYF; CDR3 DNA: TGCGCCAGCAGCTCCGCGCCGGGACAGGGTGGAGAGACCCAGTACTTC
J gene: TRBJ1-2; D gene: NA; V gene: TRBV11-2; clone size: NA; CDR3 protein: CASSFHERGGYTF; CDR3 DNA: TGTGCCAGCAGCTTTCATGAGAGGGGAGGCTACACCTTC
J gene: TRBJ2-1; D gene: TRBD2; V gene: TRBV29-1; clone size: NA; CDR3 protein: CSVAGTSGRAYNEQFF; CDR3 DNA: TGCAGCGTTGCCGGGACTAGCGGGAGGGCTTACAATGAGCAGTTCTTC
J gene: TRBJ2-5; D gene: TRBD2; V gene: TRBV7-6; clone size: few; CDR3 protein: CASSLATSGILVQETQYF; CDR3 DNA: TGTGCCAGCAGCTTAGCGACTAGCGGGATCCTGGTCCAAGAGACCCAGTACTTC
J gene: TRBJ2-7; D gene: NA; V gene: TRBV6-5; clone size: many; CDR3 protein: CASSYPSGEQYF; CDR3 DNA: TGTGCCAGCAGTTACCCGTCTGGCGAGCAGTACTTC
J gene: TRBJ2-1; D gene: TRBD2; V gene: TRBV7-9; clone size: few; CDR3 protein: CASSSLGLAGNEQFF; CDR3 DNA: TGTGCCAGCAGCTCGCTAGGACTAGCGGGCAATGAGCAGTTCTTC
J gene: TRBJ1-2; D gene: TRBD1; V gene: TRBV6-5; clone size: many; CDR3 protein: CASSPDRGRGGYTF; CDR3 DNA: TGTGCCAGCAGTCCCGACAGGGGGCGAGGGGGCTACACCTTC
J gene: TRBJ2-2; D gene: NA; V gene: TRBV12-3/TRBV12-4; clone size: NA; CDR3 protein: CASRPKNTGELFF; CDR3 DNA: TGTGCCAGCAGGCCAAAGAACACCGGGGAGCTGTTTTTT
J gene: TRBJ1-2; D gene: TRBD1; V gene: TRBV5-1; clone size: NA; CDR3 protein: CASSWDSSNYGYTF; CDR3 DNA: TGCGCCAGCAGCTGGGACAGCTCTAACTATGGCTACACCTTC
J gene: TRBJ2-5; D gene: TRBD2; V gene: TRBV6-5; clone size: NA; CDR3 protein: CASRTGTSGETQYF; CDR3 DNA: TGTGCCAGCAGAACCGGGACTAGTGGGGAGACCCAGTACTTC
J gene: TRBJ1-1; D gene: NA; V gene: TRBV12-3/TRBV12-4; clone size: NA; CDR3 protein: CASSLGGRAEAFF; CDR3 DNA: TGTGCCAGCAGTTTAGGGGGGAGGGCTGAAGCTTTCTTT
J gene: TRBJ2-7; D gene: NA; V gene: TRBV27; clone size: few; CDR3 protein: CASSSRVSSDRYEQYF; CDR3 DNA: TGTGCCAGCAGTTCGAGGGTGTCTAGCGACCGCTACGAGCAGTACTTC
J gene: TRBJ2-1; D gene: NA; V gene: TRBV4-3; clone size: few; CDR3 protein: CASSQDLPRSSYNEQFF; CDR3 DNA: TGCGCCAGCAGCCAAGATCTCCCCAGGAGCTCCTACAATGAGCAGTTCTTC
J gene: TRBJ1-2; D gene: TRBD1; V gene: TRBV7-9; clone size: few; CDR3 protein: CASSPTGKVYGYTF; CDR3 DNA: TGTGCCAGCAGCCCGACAGGGAAGGTCTATGGCTACACCTTC
J gene: TRBJ2-1; D gene: NA; V gene: TRBV24-1; clone size: NA; CDR3 protein: CATSDSPYGEQFF; CDR3 DNA: TGTGCCACCAGTGATTCCCCGTACGGTGAGCAGTTCTTC
J gene: TRBJ2-3; D gene: NA; V gene: TRBV7-8; clone size: many; CDR3 protein: CASSLEAQPDTQYF; CDR3 DNA: TGTGCCAGCAGCTTAGAAGCCCAACCAGATACGCAGTATTTT
J gene: TRBJ2-7; D gene: TRBD2; V gene: TRBV6-2/TRBV6-3; clone size: few; CDR3 protein: CASSYGDYPYEQYF; CDR3 DNA: TGTGCCAGCAGTTACGGGGACTATCCCTACGAGCAGTACTTC
J gene: TRBJ1-3; D gene: NA; V gene: TRBV6-5; clone size: few; CDR3 protein: CASSRAFRDSGNTIYF; CDR3 DNA: TGTGCCAGCTCTCGGGCCTTTAGGGACTCTGGAAACACCATATATTTT
J gene: TRBJ2-1; D gene: NA; V gene: TRBV12-3/TRBV12-4; clone size: few; CDR3 protein: CASTRGGSYNEQFF; CDR3 DNA: TGTGCCAGCACGAGGGGGGGCTCCTACAATGAGCAGTTCTTC
J gene: TRBJ2-3; D gene: NA; V gene: TRBV5-1; clone size: NA; CDR3 protein: CASTLGVGPTDTQYF; CDR3 DNA: TGCGCCAGCACCCTGGGGGTAGGACCCACAGATACGCAGTATTTT
J gene: TRBJ2-1; D gene: NA; V gene: TRBV25-1; clone size: NA; CDR3 protein: CASSGGLNNEQFF; CDR3 DNA: TGTGCCAGCAGTGGGGGACTTAACAATGAGCAGTTCTTC
J gene: TRBJ2-5; D gene: TRBD2; V gene: TRBV7-3; clone size: few; CDR3 protein: CASSSSGLAGETQYF; CDR3 DNA: TGTGCCAGCAGCTCGTCGGGACTAGCGGGGGAGACCCAGTACTTC
J gene: TRBJ1-1; D gene: NA; V gene: TRBV12-3/TRBV12-4; clone size: NA; CDR3 protein: CASSLEWGRNTEAFF; CDR3 DNA: TGTGCCAGCAGTTTGGAGTGGGGGCGGAACACTGAAGCTTTCTTT
J gene: TRBJ2-3; D gene: NA; V gene: TRBV2; clone size: NA; CDR3 protein: CASSPRDTHTDTQYF; CDR3 DNA: TGTGCCAGCAGTCCCCGGGACACACACACAGATACGCAGTATTTT
J gene: TRBJ2-7; D gene: TRBD1; V gene: TRBV6-5; clone size: NA; CDR3 protein: CASRARQGGSYEQYF; CDR3 DNA: TGTGCCAGCAGGGCCAGACAGGGTGGATCCTACGAGCAGTACTTC
J gene: TRBJ1-1; D gene: NA; V gene: TRBV12-3/TRBV12-4; clone size: once; CDR3 protein: CASRPTGTSNTEAFF; CDR3 DNA: TGTGCCAGCAGACCCACAGGGACATCTAACACTGAAGCTTTCTTT
J gene: TRBJ1-6; D gene: TRBD1; V gene: TRBV6-5; clone size: few; CDR3 protein: CASSIKGARNSPLHF; CDR3 DNA: TGTGCCAGCAGCATCAAGGGGGCAAGGAATTCACCCCTCCACTTT
J gene: TRBJ2-1; D gene: NA; V gene: TRBV29-1; clone size: few; CDR3 protein: CSVERASKSNEQFF; CDR3 DNA: TGCAGCGTTGAGCGGGCCTCTAAGTCCAATGAGCAGTTCTTC
J gene: TRBJ1-1; D gene: NA; V gene: TRBV5-6; clone size: NA; CDR3 protein: CASSLSPEPEAFF; CDR3 DNA: TGTGCCAGCAGCTTGAGCCCGGAGCCTGAAGCTTTCTTT
J gene: TRBJ1-1; D gene: NA; V gene: TRBV15; clone size: few; CDR3 protein: CATSRDLGYEAFF; CDR3 DNA: TGTGCCACCAGCAGAGATCTGGGATATGAAGCTTTCTTT
J gene: TRBJ1-1; D gene: NA; V gene: TRBV11-2; clone size: NA; CDR3 protein: CASSYTGSEAFF; CDR3 DNA: TGTGCCAGCAGCTATACGGGATCTGAAGCTTTCTTT
J gene: TRBJ2-7; D gene: TRBD1; V gene: TRBV30; clone size: few; CDR3 protein: CAWRRTGGLHEQYF; CDR3 DNA: TGTGCCTGGAGAAGGACAGGGGGCCTCCACGAGCAGTACTTC
J gene: TRBJ1-2; D gene: NA; V gene: TRBV20-1; clone size: NA; CDR3 protein: CSARDANGYTF; CDR3 DNA: TGCAGTGCTAGAGATGCTAATGGCTACACCTTC
J gene: TRBJ2-7; D gene: TRBD1; V gene: TRBV12-3/TRBV12-4; clone size: NA; CDR3 protein: CASSRPGQGAEEQYF; CDR3 DNA: TGTGCCAGCAGTCGCCCGGGACAGGGGGCGGAGGAGCAGTACTTC
J gene: TRBJ2-1; D gene: TRBD2; V gene: TRBV5-8; clone size: NA; CDR3 protein: CASSLAASGGYNEQFF; CDR3 DNA: TGTGCCAGCAGCTTGGCGGCTAGCGGGGGATACAATGAGCAGTTCTTC
J gene: TRBJ2-2; D gene: TRBD2; V gene: TRBV7-3; clone size: few; CDR3 protein: CASSPGASGRIGELFF; CDR3 DNA: TGTGCCAGCAGCCCGGGGGCTAGCGGGAGGATCGGGGAGCTGTTTTTT
J gene: TRBJ2-7; D gene: TRBD2; V gene: TRBV7-8; clone size: few; CDR3 protein: CASSLAGTSNNEQYF; CDR3 DNA: TGTGCCAGCAGCTTAGCGGGGACTAGTAACAACGAGCAGTACTTC
J gene: TRBJ1-1; D gene: NA; V gene: TRBV7-9; clone size: few; CDR3 protein: CASSFGAAEAFF; CDR3 DNA: TGTGCCAGCAGCTTCGGGGCGGCTGAAGCTTTCTTT
J gene: TRBJ1-1; D gene: NA; V gene: TRBV3-1; clone size: NA; CDR3 protein: CASSQGGGAEAFF; CDR3 DNA: TGTGCCAGCAGCCAAGGGGGAGGGGCTGAAGCTTTCTTT
J gene: TRBJ2-3; D gene: TRBD2; V gene: TRBV6-5; clone size: NA; CDR3 protein: CASSYSSGAGADTQYF; CDR3 DNA: TGTGCCAGCAGTTACTCGAGCGGAGCGGGGGCAGATACGCAGTATTTT
J gene: TRBJ1-2; D gene: TRBD1; V gene: TRBV2; clone size: NA; CDR3 protein: CASSDTRQGERGYTF; CDR3 DNA: TGTGCCAGCAGTGATACCCGACAGGGGGAACGCGGCTACACCTTC
J gene: TRBJ2-5; D gene: TRBD2; V gene: TRBV5-5; clone size: NA; CDR3 protein: CASSLGAWPSGQETQYF; CDR3 DNA: TGTGCCAGCAGCTTGGGCGCCTGGCCTAGCGGACAAGAGACCCAGTACTTC
J gene: TRBJ1-4; D gene: NA; V gene: TRBV4-1; clone size: NA; CDR3 protein: CASSLVVGADEKLFF; CDR3 DNA: TGCGCCAGCAGCCTCGTGGTGGGTGCGGATGAAAAACTGTTTTTT
J gene: TRBJ2-3; D gene: TRBD1; V gene: TRBV12-3/TRBV12-4; clone size: few; CDR3 protein: CASSFSPQGAADTQYF; CDR3 DNA: TGTGCCAGCAGTTTTAGCCCGCAGGGGGCGGCAGATACGCAGTATTTT
J gene: TRBJ2-7; D gene: TRBD1; V gene: TRBV30; clone size: NA; CDR3 protein: CAWSLGQDYEQYF; CDR3 DNA: TGTGCCTGGAGCCTCGGACAGGACTACGAGCAGTACTTC
J gene: TRBJ2-1; D gene: NA; V gene: TRBV29-1; clone size: few; CDR3 protein: CSGRPGLQYHEQFF; CDR3 DNA: TGCAGCGGCCGACCGGGATTACAGTACCATGAGCAGTTCTTC
J gene: TRBJ1-6; D gene: NA; V gene: TRBV20-1; clone size: NA; CDR3 protein: CSAREGLNSPLHF; CDR3 DNA: TGCAGTGCTAGAGAAGGATTAAATTCACCCCTCCACTTT
J gene: TRBJ2-3; D gene: TRBD2; V gene: TRBV6-2/TRBV6-3; clone size: few; CDR3 protein: CASKKRGYTDTQYF; CDR3 DNA: TGTGCCAGCAAAAAGCGGGGATACACAGATACGCAGTATTTT
J gene: TRBJ2-1; D gene: NA; V gene: TRBV20-1; clone size: NA; CDR3 protein: CSAPLPPGNEQFF; CDR3 DNA: TGCAGTGCTCCCCTACCTCCCGGCAATGAGCAGTTCTTC
J gene: TRBJ2-5; D gene: NA; V gene: TRBV6-1; clone size: few; CDR3 protein: CASSEAPGGAGEETQYF; CDR3 DNA: TGTGCCAGCAGTGAAGCCCCAGGGGGGGCGGGGGAAGAGACCCAGTACTTC
J gene: TRBJ2-1; D gene: NA; V gene: TRBV30; clone size: many; CDR3 protein: CAWSVGMGGRTNEQFF; CDR3 DNA: TGTGCCTGGAGTGTCGGAATGGGGGGAAGGACGAATGAGCAGTTCTTC
J gene: TRBJ2-7; D gene: NA; V gene: TRBV25-1; clone size: few; CDR3 protein: CASGGPVAYEQYF; CDR3 DNA: TGTGCCAGTGGGGGACCGGTTGCGTACGAGCAGTACTTC
J gene: TRBJ1-3; D gene: NA; V gene: TRBV29-1; clone size: NA; CDR3 protein: CSVSYSGNTIYF; CDR3 DNA: TGCAGCGTCTCTTACTCTGGAAACACCATATATTTT